This TCR beta chain was obtained from a study of T cells expressing NK-cell markers. On the study more broadly: The study drew TCR beta repertoires from sorted CD3+CD56+NKG2C+, CD3+CD56+NKG2C- and CD3+CD56-NKG2C+ T cells. Notes on the study in general: It remained uncertain whether the expanded NKG2C+ T cell clones were specific for HCMV antigens. One observes that, in a few donors, these clonotypes were also the leading ones within the CD3+CD56-NKG2C+ fraction.

Libraries used 5'RACE template switching adding universal primer site and UMIs. For each CDR3 protein, TCRdb gives one entry from its re-call of the 5' RACE reads, without DNA. Recorded for this sample: around 260,000 distinct CDR3 sequences. Germline V gene lookup returns CDR1 KGHSH and CDR2 LQKENI. The CDR3 spans 17 residues. Comment on this clonotype: Its antigen is unknown.

This rearrangement joins TRBV18 to TRBJ2-1; TCRdb proposes TRBD2, but this gene call is untestable without DNA. The specimen was blood T cells: a sorted CD56 or NKG2C T cell subset, CD4+ or CD8+ T cells, or bulk PBMC T cells (not recorded which). The source is a woman aged 18 to 75 in good health. The CDR3 is CASSPPGLAGGHVEQFF.